Sequencing of this T cell receptor beta chain was carried out in a study of CD8 T cells in Susac syndrome. An amount of RNA that ranged from about 0.45 to 1 ug was reverse transcribed with random hexamers. The CDR3 of TCR beta was amplified by immunoSEQ multiplex PCR across 54 Vbeta and 13 Jbeta. TCRdb analysed the immunoSEQ multiplex PCR reads with MiXCR anew, one entry per CDR3 protein. The data contain under 200,000 distinct CDR3 sequences, 85% to 95% of them singletons. TEMRA cells were FACS-enriched, and CD8+ and CD4+ T cells were isolated negatively. V shed 3 bases, J shed 3 bases, and the junction held 4 bases outside the gene matches. This CDR3 has 14 amino acids. Germline V gene data show CDR1 as SGHTA and CDR2 as FQGNSA.

The sample comprised CD4+ T cells from PBMCs. The clonotype originates from a human donor in good health. The V call is TRBV7-2, the J call TRBJ1-1; 7 positions agree with TRBD1. The CDR3 sequence is CASSFRGWDTEAFF. The DNA of the CDR3 is TGTGCCAGCAGCTTCAGGGGGTGGGACACTGAAGCTTTCTTT.